This record looks at one T cell receptor beta chain sequence and its context. The data derive from a study of blood T cell repertoires in COVID-19. Study-wide context: There were acute and convalescent COVID-19 samples, and they came from the United States, Italy and Spain. Nucleic acid was either cDNA or gDNA, and it came from T cells, B-cell-depleted T cells, or PBMCs.

Study processing details: Nucleated cell counts were estimated from reference gene primer amplification. Some clones are missing from TCRdb's copy, which holds only in-frame ones; the method was immunoSEQ multiplex PCR. The V and J calls and clone size come from that table; D and trimming were worked out from the DNA. This table holds some 170,000 clones, approximately 88% found once. Source material: peripheral blood. This TCR was sampled from a woman of 80 years or more with active or convalescent COVID-19.

DNA of the CDR3: TGTGCCAGCAGCGTGTTAGACCGGGTCACTGAAGCTTTCTTT. Protein: CASSVLDRVTEAFF. The chain carries TRBV9 and TRBJ1-1, with D unclear. The CDR3 spans 14 residues. CDR1 is SGDLS, CDR2 YYNGEE, per germline. Trimming took off 2 bases at V and 4 bases at J, with 12 bases between the two ends.